These 23 T cell receptor beta chains were sequenced from one sample in a study of blood T cell repertoires in COVID-19. This table comes from immunoSEQ multiplex PCR, and its TCRdb copy is limited to in-frame clones, with some not included. The repertoire holds about 400,000 clones, with 70% to 90% as singletons. The sequenced sample was peripheral blood. The receptor set was obtained from a man aged 35 to 55 with acute or convalescent COVID-19.

Remarks on this clone: Distinct nucleotide sequences in the sample also encode this CDR3. The J gene is TRBJ1-5, the V gene TRBV27; no firm D call. The CDR3 contains 15 residues. The V gene's germline CDR1 is MNHEY and CDR2 SMNVEV (reference sequence). V lost 6 bases, J lost 1 base, and 13 bases lay in between. The CDR3 bases are TGTGCCAGCAGCCTCTCCGGGAGGAGCAATCAGCCCCAGCATTTT. This codes for CASSLSGRSNQPQHF.

The rearrangement uses TRBV5-8 and TRBJ2-7; no firm D call. This CDR3 is built from 13 residues. Germline V gives CDR1 SGHTS, CDR2 YDEGEE. V lost 6 bases and J 0 bases, leaving 10 bases between the germline ends. CDR3 bases: TGTGCCAGCACCGCGCCCCTCTCCTACGAGCAGTACTTC. Translated: CASTAPLSYEQYF.

The rearrangement uses TRBV28 and TRBJ1-2, with D unclear. This CDR3 is 12 amino acids long. From germline, CDR1 is MDHEN and CDR2 SYDVKM. V lost 8 bases and J 5 bases, leaving 12 bases between the germline ends. The CDR3 sequence: CASRDWEYGYTF. The CDR3 region has the DNA TGTGCCAGCCGAGACTGGGAGTATGGCTACACCTTC.

This clone was recorded once. The chain has TRBV10-3 and TRBJ2-5; D may be TRBD2 (7 bases). Germline V gene data show CDR1 as ENHRY and CDR2 as SYGVKD. The CDR3 has 12 amino acids. V dropped 10 bases and J dropped 5 bases, with 14 bases sitting between them. The CDR3 DNA follows: TGTGCCACCTCCGGGGGGCGTGAGACCCAGTACTTC. Translated, it gives CATSGGRETQYF.

The chain has TRBV2 and TRBJ1-5; 8 positions agree with TRBD1. Germline V lookup: CDR1 SNHLY, CDR2 FYNNEI. V shed 4 bases and J 6 bases; nucleotides not matched to a gene: 8. The CDR3 length is 15 residues. CDR3 sequence (DNA): TGTGCCAGCAGTGCCCTAACAGGGGGTGTTCAGCCCCAGCATTTT. Protein sequence: CASSALTGGVQPQHF.

The J gene is TRBJ1-2, the V gene TRBV5-1; 7 bases are a match to TRBD1. The CDR3 length is 13 residues. In germline, CDR1 is SGHRS, CDR2 YFSETQ. With V trimmed by 5 bases and J by 6 bases, 7 bases remained unmatched. The CDR3 here is CASSSGQGDGYTF. The DNA of the CDR3 is TGCGCCAGCAGTTCGGGTCAGGGGGATGGCTACACCTTC.

This clone was observed a handful of times. The chain has TRBV27 and TRBJ2-7; TRBD1 is a possible D gene (5 bases). V was shortened by 4 bases and J by 3 bases, with 13 bases between the two germline ends. CDR1 is MNHEY, CDR2 SMNVEV, per germline (reference sequence). The CDR3 has 14 amino acids. CDR3 sequence reads: CASSWAGRNYEQYF. As DNA, the CDR3 is TGTGCCAGCAGTTGGGCAGGGCGTAACTACGAGCAGTACTTC.

V is TRBV5-4 and J is TRBJ2-5, with TRBD2 matching over 12 bases. The CDR3 is 16 residues long. Germline V gene lookup returns CDR1 SGHNT and CDR2 YYREEE (reference sequence). Trimming at V came to 1 base and at J to 3 bases, leaving 4 bases not matched to a gene. CDR3 protein: CASSLRLAGVEETQYF. The CDR3 region has the DNA TGTGCCAGCAGCTTGAGACTAGCGGGAGTGGAAGAGACCCAGTACTTC. Combining the CDR3 with reference TRBV5-4 and TRBJ2-5 gives the whole variable domain ETGVTQSPTHLIKTRGQQVTLRCSSQSGHNTVSWYQQALGQGPQFIFQYYREEENGRGNFPPRFSGLQFPNYSSELNVNALELDDSALYLCASSLRLAGVEETQYFGPGTRLLVL.

V is TRBV5-4 and J is TRBJ1-2; no clear D. The CDR3 sequence is 12 residues long. Germline-derived CDR1 and CDR2 are SGHNT and YYREEE (reference sequence). The V gene lost 2 bases and the J gene lost 7 bases, with 9 bases spanning the gap. CDR3 amino acids: CASSFEALGYTF. CDR3 nucleotides: TGTGCCAGCAGCTTCGAGGCTCTTGGCTACACCTTC.

In DNA, the CDR3 is TGTGCCAGCAGTCTCCCTACTCTCTGGGGCAACTATGGCTACACCTTC. Protein product: CASSLPTLWGNYGYTF. V and J are TRBV28 and TRBJ1-2, with D perhaps TRBD1 (5 bases). CDR3 length: 16 residues. Trimming left V 5 bases short and J 2 bases short, with 18 bases between. CDR1 and CDR2 from the germline V gene are MDHEN and SYDVKM.

The V gene is TRBV5-1, the J gene TRBJ2-1, with 8 positions matching TRBD2. Per germline, CDR1 SGHRS and CDR2 YFSETQ. The CDR3 runs 18 residues. V was pared by 1 base and J by 6 bases, with 15 bases of the junction left unmatched. The CDR3 is CASSLRRSQAGGPNEQFF. Here the CDR3 DNA reads TGCGCCAGCAGCTTGAGGCGGTCCCAGGCGGGGGGCCCCAATGAGCAGTTCTTC.

The chain joins TRBV24-1 to TRBJ2-1, with a possible D match to TRBD1 (5 bases). Germline lookup yields CDR1 KGHDR and CDR2 SFDVKD. The CDR3 is made up of 19 amino acids. The V end was cut by 4 bases, the J end by 4 bases, with 25 bases between. The CDR3 spells CATSDPPRETDEFYNEQFF. Written as DNA, the CDR3 is TGTGCCACCAGTGACCCTCCAAGAGAGACAGACGAATTTTACAATGAGCAGTTCTTC.

This rearrangement joins TRBV19 to TRBJ2-7; the D gene is possibly TRBD1 (7 bases). CDR1 is LNHDA, CDR2 SQIVND, per germline (reference sequence). V was trimmed by 4 bases and J by 2 bases, leaving 12 bases between them. The CDR3 sequence is 14 residues long. The CDR3 is CASSRTGEAYEQYF. In nucleotides, the CDR3 is TGTGCCAGTAGTAGAACAGGGGAGGCCTACGAGCAGTACTTC.

This chain's CDR3 is CASSDGPTGSNEKLFF. The CDR3 DNA sequence: TGTGCCAGCAGTGACGGACCGACAGGGTCCAATGAAAAACTGTTTTTT. The chain employs TRBV25-1 and TRBJ1-4; 7 bases line up with TRBD1. J gave up 5 bases and V 3 bases, and 9 bases lay outside the gene matches. Germline-derived CDR1 and CDR2 are MGHDK and SYGVNS. The CDR3 contains 16 residues. The entire variable domain, with the rest obtained from reference TRBV25-1 and TRBJ1-4, is as follows: EADIYQTPRYLVIGTGKKITLECSQTMGHDKMYWYQQDPGMELHLIHYSYGVNSTEKGDLSSESTVSRIRTEHFPLTLESARPSHTSQYLCASSDGPTGSNEKLFFGSGTQLSVL.

As DNA, the CDR3 is TGTGCCAGCTCACCAATAGCGGCTGGGAACAATGAGCAGTTCTTC. Residues: CASSPIAAGNNEQFF. The chain is built from TRBV18 and TRBJ2-1; tentatively, D is TRBD2 (6 bases). The CDR3 runs to 15 residues. Germline CDR1 and CDR2: KGHSH and LQKENI. Trimming removed 2 bases from V and 5 bases from J, with 13 bases in between.

The J gene is TRBJ2-7, the V gene TRBV19; a weak D match, TRBD2 (6 bases). V dropped 7 bases and J dropped 6 bases, with 16 bases sitting between them. CDR1 and CDR2 from the germline V gene are LNHDA and SQIVND (reference sequence). CDR3 size: 13 residues. The chain's CDR3 is CASTQHGSREQYF. As DNA, the CDR3 is TGTGCCAGTACCCAGCACGGGAGCCGCGAGCAGTACTTC.

The CDR3 is CASTRFGRDNYGYTF. CDR3 DNA sequence: TGTGCCAGCACTCGGTTCGGACGGGATAACTATGGCTACACCTTC. The genes are TRBV28 and TRBJ1-2; D remains ambiguous. The CDR3 spans 15 residues. Germline V lookup: CDR1 MDHEN, CDR2 SYDVKM. The V end was cut by 7 bases, the J end by 1 base, with 16 bases between.

V usage is TRBV30 and J usage is TRBJ1-1, with a tentative D call TRBD1 (6 bases). Per germline, CDR1 GTSNPN and CDR2 SVGIG (reference sequence). The V and J ends lost 3 bases and 13 bases respectively, with 18 bases between them. This CDR3 region has 12 residues. The CDR3 loop reads CAWRVGGAVGFF. In nucleotides, the CDR3 is TGTGCCTGGAGGGTGGGGGGGGCCGTCGGTTTCTTT.

In its sample, this clone was seen a few times. Mismatch with germline at one junction end may stem from a read error. The V call is TRBV5-1, the J call TRBJ1-5; a possible D gene is TRBD1 (5 bases). The germline V gene encodes CDR1 SGHRS and CDR2 YFSETQ. The CDR3 runs to 15 residues. CDR3 amino acids: CASSLDSGGNRPQHF. As DNA, the CDR3 is TGCGCCAGCAGCTTGGATTCGGGGGGAAATCGGCCCCAGCATTTT.

The chain joins TRBV3-1 (or the pseudogene TRBV3-2) to TRBJ1-1; D perhaps matches TRBD1 (5 bases). The CDR3 loop spans 15 amino acids. Per germline, CDR1 LGHDT and CDR2 YNNKEL (reference sequence). V gave up 4 bases and J gave up 4 bases, with 16 bases separating them. The CDR3 sequence is CASSLLSGGTTEAFF. The CDR3 bases are TGTGCCAGCAGCCTCTTAAGCGGGGGGACCACTGAAGCTTTCTTT.

This clone was detected once. The chain links TRBV7-6 to TRBJ2-1; 13 bases map to TRBD2. J lost 8 bases, V lost 1 base, and 2 bases had no gene match. The CDR3 length is 15 residues. Germline V gene data show CDR1 as SGHVS and CDR2 as FNYEAQ. The CDR3 coding sequence is TGTGCCAGCAGCTTAGGGACTAGCGGGGGCTATGAGCAGTTCTTC. As protein: CASSLGTSGGYEQFF. Together with reference TRBV7-6 and TRBJ2-1, the CDR3 gives the full variable domain: GAGVSQSPRYKVTKRGQDVALRCDPISGHVSLYWYRQALGQGPEFLTYFNYEAQQDKSGLPNDRFSAERPEGSISTLTIQRTEQRDSAMYRCASSLGTSGGYEQFFGPGTRLTVL.

This chain connects TRBV6-5 to TRBJ1-3; 7 bases align to TRBD1. Losses at the gene ends were 8 bases for V and 4 bases for J; bases not matched to a gene: 11. The germline V gene has CDR1 MNHEY and CDR2 SVGAGI. This CDR3 comprises 15 residues. The CDR3 here is CASRQGTMQGNTIYF. The DNA of the CDR3 is TGTGCCAGCCGACAGGGCACGATGCAAGGAAACACCATATATTTT.

The chain carries TRBV5-6 and TRBJ2-3; the D gene is possibly TRBD1 (6 bases). Trimming removed 4 bases from V and 4 bases from J, with 16 bases in between. The V gene's germline CDR1 is SGHDT and CDR2 YYEEEE. This CDR3 is built from 15 residues. The CDR3 DNA follows: TGTGCCAGCAGCGAACAGGGACCGACACCAGATACGCAGTATTTT. Residues: CASSEQGPTPDTQYF.